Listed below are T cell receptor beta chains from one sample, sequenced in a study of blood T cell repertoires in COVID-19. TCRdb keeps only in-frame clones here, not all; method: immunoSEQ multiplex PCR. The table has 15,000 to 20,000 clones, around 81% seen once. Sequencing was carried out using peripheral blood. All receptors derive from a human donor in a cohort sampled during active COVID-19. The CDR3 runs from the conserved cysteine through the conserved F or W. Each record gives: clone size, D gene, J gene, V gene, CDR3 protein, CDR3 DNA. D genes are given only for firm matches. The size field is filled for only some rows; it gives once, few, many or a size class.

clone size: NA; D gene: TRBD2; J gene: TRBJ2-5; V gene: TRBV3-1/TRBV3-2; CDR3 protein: CASSQDVAGGLETQYF; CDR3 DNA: TGTGCCAGCAGCCAAGATGTAGCGGGAGGGTTAGAGACCCAGTACTTC
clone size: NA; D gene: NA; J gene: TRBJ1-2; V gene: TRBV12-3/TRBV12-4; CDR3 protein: CASTTGRGGYTF; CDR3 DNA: TGTGCCAGCACCACAGGGAGGGGTGGCTACACCTTC
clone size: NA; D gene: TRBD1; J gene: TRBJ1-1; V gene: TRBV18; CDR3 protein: CASSPLQGINTEAFF; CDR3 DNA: TGTGCCAGCTCACCACTACAGGGGATAAACACTGAAGCTTTCTTT
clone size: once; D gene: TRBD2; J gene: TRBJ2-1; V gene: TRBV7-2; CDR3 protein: CASSLAREGEQFF; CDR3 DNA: TGTGCCAGCAGCTTAGCTCGGGAGGGCGAGCAGTTCTTC
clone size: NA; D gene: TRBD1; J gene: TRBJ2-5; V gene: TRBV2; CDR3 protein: CASSAHGTAQETQYF; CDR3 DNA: TGTGCCAGCAGCGCCCACGGGACAGCACAAGAGACCCAGTACTTC
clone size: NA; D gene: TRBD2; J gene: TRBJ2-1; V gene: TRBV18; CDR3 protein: CASSTTSGRVSEQFF; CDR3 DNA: TGTGCCAGCTCAACAACTAGCGGGAGGGTTAGTGAGCAGTTCTTC
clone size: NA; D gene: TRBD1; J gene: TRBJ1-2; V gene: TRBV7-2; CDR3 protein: CASSRQGQGDGYTF; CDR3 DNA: TGTGCCAGCAGCAGGCAGGGACAGGGGGACGGCTACACCTTC
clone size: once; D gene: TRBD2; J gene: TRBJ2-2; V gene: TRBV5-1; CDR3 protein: CASSLELAGAGELFF; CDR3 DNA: TGCGCCAGCAGCTTGGAGCTAGCGGGAGCCGGGGAGCTGTTTTTT
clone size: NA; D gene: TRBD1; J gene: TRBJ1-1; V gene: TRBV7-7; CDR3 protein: CASRSPGQSFMNTEAFF; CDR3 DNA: TGTGCTAGCAGGTCACCGGGACAGTCATTCATGAACACTGAAGCTTTCTTT
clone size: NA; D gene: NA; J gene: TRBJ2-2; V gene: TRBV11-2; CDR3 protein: CASSLISYTGELFF; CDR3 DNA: TGTGCCAGCAGCTTAATCTCTTACACCGGGGAGCTGTTTTTT
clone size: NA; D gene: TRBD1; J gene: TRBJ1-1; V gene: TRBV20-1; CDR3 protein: CSASIRGQGVTEAFF; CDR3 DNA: TGCAGTGCTAGTATTAGGGGACAGGGAGTAACTGAAGCTTTCTTT
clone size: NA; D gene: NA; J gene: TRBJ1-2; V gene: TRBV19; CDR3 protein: CASSPLGSNYGYTF; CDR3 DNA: TGTGCCAGTAGCCCCCTCGGGTCCAACTATGGCTACACCTTC
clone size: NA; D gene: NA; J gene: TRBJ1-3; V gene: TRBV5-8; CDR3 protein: CASSLDIFSGNTIYF; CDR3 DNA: TGTGCCAGCAGCTTGGACATATTCTCTGGAAACACCATATATTTT
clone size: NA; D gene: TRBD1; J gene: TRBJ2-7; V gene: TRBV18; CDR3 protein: CASSPPGQSYEQYF; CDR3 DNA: TGTGCCAGCTCACCACCGGGACAGTCCTACGAGCAGTACTTC
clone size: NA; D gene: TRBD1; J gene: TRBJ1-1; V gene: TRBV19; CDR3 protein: CASGQGRSSTEAFF; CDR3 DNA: TGTGCCAGTGGACAGGGCAGAAGTAGCACTGAAGCTTTCTTT
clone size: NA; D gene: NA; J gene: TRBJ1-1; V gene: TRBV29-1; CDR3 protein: CSVGSGAKAEAFF; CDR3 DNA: TGCAGCGTTGGTAGCGGGGCAAAGGCTGAAGCTTTCTTT
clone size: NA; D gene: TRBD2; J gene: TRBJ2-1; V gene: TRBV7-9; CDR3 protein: CASSLDLAGDEQFF; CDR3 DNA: TGTGCCAGCAGCTTAGACCTAGCGGGAGATGAGCAGTTCTTC
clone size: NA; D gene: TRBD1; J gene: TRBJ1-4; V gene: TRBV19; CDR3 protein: CASSIGGGTGVNEKLFF; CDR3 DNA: TGTGCCAGTAGTATAGGCGGTGGGACAGGCGTTAATGAAAAACTGTTTTTT
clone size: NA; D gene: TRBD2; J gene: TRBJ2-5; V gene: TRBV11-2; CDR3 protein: CASRLAGQSPQYF; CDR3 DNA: TGTGCCAGCAGACTAGCGGGCCAAAGCCCCCAGTACTTC
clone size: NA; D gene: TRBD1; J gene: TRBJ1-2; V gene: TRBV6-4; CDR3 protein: CASSDSWDRGPSDF; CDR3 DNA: TGTGCCAGCAGTGACTCCTGGGACAGGGGGCCTAGTGACTTC
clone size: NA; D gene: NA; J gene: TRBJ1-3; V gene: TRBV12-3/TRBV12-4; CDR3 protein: CASSRSGNTIYF; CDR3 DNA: TGTGCCAGCAGTCGTTCTGGAAACACCATATATTTT
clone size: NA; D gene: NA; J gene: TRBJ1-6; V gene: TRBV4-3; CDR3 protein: CASSPSGGLRNSPLHF; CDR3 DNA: TGCGCCAGCAGCCCCTCCGGGGGGTTGAGGAATTCACCCCTCCACTTT
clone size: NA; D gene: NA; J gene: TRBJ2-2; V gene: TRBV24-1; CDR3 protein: CATSAPVYTGELFF; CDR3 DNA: TGTGCCACCAGTGCACCAGTATACACCGGGGAGCTGTTTTTT
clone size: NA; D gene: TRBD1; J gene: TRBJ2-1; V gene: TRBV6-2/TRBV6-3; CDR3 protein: CASSPDRASSYNEQFF; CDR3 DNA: TGTGCCAGCAGCCCTGACAGGGCAAGCTCCTACAATGAGCAGTTCTTC
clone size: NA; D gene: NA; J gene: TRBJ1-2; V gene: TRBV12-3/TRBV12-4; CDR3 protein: CASSLSGVYGYTF; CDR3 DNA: TGTGCCAGCAGTTTGTCGGGGGTTTATGGCTACACCTTC
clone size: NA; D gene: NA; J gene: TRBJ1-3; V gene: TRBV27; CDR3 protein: CASSSWPSGNTIYF; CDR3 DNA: TGTGCCAGCAGCTCTTGGCCCTCTGGAAACACCATATATTTT
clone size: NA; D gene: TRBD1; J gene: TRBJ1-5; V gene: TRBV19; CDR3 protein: CASSIRQGGHSNQPQHF; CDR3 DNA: TGTGCCAGTAGTATTCGGCAGGGGGGTCATAGCAATCAGCCCCAGCATTTT
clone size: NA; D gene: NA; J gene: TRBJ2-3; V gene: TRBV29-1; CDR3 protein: CSVEDRRWTNGYTDTQYF; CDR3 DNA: TGCAGCGTTGAAGATAGGAGGTGGACGAACGGGTACACCGATACGCAGTATTTT
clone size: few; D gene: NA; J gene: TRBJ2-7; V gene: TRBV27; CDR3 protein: CASSYRDTSYEQYF; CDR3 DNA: TGTGCCAGCAGTTACCGGGACACCTCCTACGAGCAGTACTTC